This passage covers 30 T cell receptor beta chains from one sample sequenced in a study of spatial heterogeneity in lung cancer. Sample time point: sample taken at primary tumor resection. Extraction of whole RNA from tumor, nontumor lung or frozen PBMC preceded unsorted sequencing. TCRdb re-called the 5' RACE reads with MiXCR, one entry per CDR3 protein. The sample lists 43,000 or so distinct CDR3 sequences; approximately 6.9% were seen once. Here the sequenced sample was PBMCs, taken at surgery. The receptors were sampled from a female donor with early-stage non-small cell lung cancer.

This clonotype was seen a handful of times. The rearrangement links TRBV2 to TRBJ1-1; D unresolved. The CDR3 loop spans 13 amino acids. The V and J ends lost 8 bases and 0 bases respectively, with 10 bases between them. Germline V gene data show CDR1 as SNHLY and CDR2 as FYNNEI. The CDR3 nucleotides are TGTGCCAGCGGTACAGACATGAACACTGAAGCTTTCTTT. Residues: CASGTDMNTEAFF.

V gene TRBV4-1 combines with J gene TRBJ2-5; TRBD2 matches at 8 bases. CDR1 MGHRA and CDR2 YSYEKL come from the germline V gene. The CDR3 totals 18 residues. Unmatched junction bases numbered 14, after V lost 1 base and J lost 4 bases. The CDR3 sequence: CASSQGPNLAGPSETQYF. The CDR3 region has the DNA TGCGCCAGCAGCCAAGGCCCCAACTTAGCGGGGCCCTCAGAGACCCAGTACTTC.

As to this clonotype: A much larger clone lies a single base off, so this may be a read error. This chain uses TRBV18 with TRBJ2-7; D call uncertain. Germline V gene data show CDR1 as KGHSH and CDR2 as LQKENI. Trimming removed 2 bases at V and 4 bases at J, with 9 bases between. The CDR3 has 13 residues. Here the CDR3 reads CASSPVWAYEQYF. The DNA for the CDR3 is TGTGCCAGCTCACCAGTCTGGGCTTACGAGCAGTACTTC. The whole variable domain, remainder taken from reference TRBV18 and TRBJ2-7, is NAGVMQNPRHLVRRRGQEARLRCSPMKGHSHVYWYRQLPEEGLKFMVYLQKENIIDESGMPKERFSAEFPKEGPSILRIQQVVRGDSAAYFCASSPVWAYEQYFGPGTRLTVT.

This clonotype came up many times. This chain connects TRBV28 to TRBJ2-7; D uncertain. Germline V gives CDR1 MDHEN, CDR2 SYDVKM. This CDR3 spans 14 amino acids. V was shortened by 1 base and J by 6 bases, with 13 bases between the two germline ends. The CDR3 nucleotides are TGTGCCAGCAGTTTATTTATTAGGTGGGGCGAGCAGTACTTC. Its protein is CASSLFIRWGEQYF.

The sample holds a few counts of this clonotype. The rearrangement uses TRBV11-2 and TRBJ2-7; 7 bases fit TRBD2. V dropped 1 base and J dropped 5; count of bases not matched to a gene: 5. CDR3 length equals 14 residues. Germline V gives CDR1 SGHAT, CDR2 FQNNGV. CDR3 protein: CASSLVRTSDEQYF. In nucleotides, the CDR3 is TGTGCCAGCAGCTTAGTTCGGACTAGTGACGAGCAGTACTTC. The whole variable domain, remainder taken from reference TRBV11-2 and TRBJ2-7, is EAGVAQSPRYKIIEKRQSVAFWCNPISGHATLYWYQQILGQGPKLLIQFQNNGVVDDSQLPKDRFSAERLKGVDSTLKIQPAKLEDSAVYLCASSLVRTSDEQYFGPGTRLTVT.

Concerning this clonotype: A much larger clone sits a single nucleotide away, making a read error possible. This sequence joins TRBV9 and TRBJ2-7, with 8 nucleotides matching TRBD2. The CDR3 has 15 amino acids. Trimming removed 4 bases from V and 6 bases from J; junction bases left unmatched: 12. Germline lookup yields CDR1 SGDLS and CDR2 YYNGEE. The CDR3 protein is CASSRSSGGTSEQYF. CDR3 in DNA: TGTGCCAGCAGCCGCTCCTCGGGCGGGACTAGCGAGCAGTACTTC.

The genes are TRBV21-1 and TRBJ1-6; the D call in the table, TRBD1, was not verified against the DNA. TRBV21-1 is a pseudogene locus. This CDR3 is built from 15 residues. The CDR3 coding sequence is TGTGCCAGCAGCGCAGGGACAGGGGAGGATTCACCCCTCCACTTT. Protein: CASSAGTGEDSPLHF.

The J gene is TRBJ1-2, the V gene TRBV20-1; 8 nucleotides match TRBD1. The CDR3 has 15 residues. V dropped 6 bases and J dropped 4; count of bases not matched to a gene: 13. Looked up from germline, CDR1 is DFQATT and CDR2 is SNEGSKA (reference sequence). In DNA form, the CDR3 reads TGCAGTGCGACTCCTAGGGACAGGCCTATCTATGGCTACACCTTC. It codes for CSATPRDRPIYGYTF.

This clonotype appeared many times. The chain joins TRBV2 to TRBJ2-1; D is undetermined. Trimming took 3 bases from V and 6 from J, leaving 12 bases between them. CDR1 and CDR2 (germline): SNHLY, FYNNEI. The length of the CDR3 is 14 residues. CDR3 loop: CASSELYSLNEQFF. CDR3 bases: TGTGCCAGCAGTGAGTTGTATAGTCTCAATGAGCAGTTCTTC.

In this sample, this clonotype turned up once. One end of the junction is discordant with germline, which a read error may explain. For the CDR3, the DNA is TGTGCCAGCAGTTATCGGGGACAGGGTACCTTTTTT. It specifies CASSYRGQGTFF. This chain connects TRBV6-2 or TRBV6-3 to TRBJ2-7; 9 nucleotides agree with TRBD1. CDR3 length: 12 amino acids. Germline values: CDR1 MNHEY, CDR2 SVGEGT.

This clonotype was detected a few times. The chain employs TRBV7-9 and TRBJ1-1, with D tentatively TRBD1 (5 bases). V lost 2 bases and J 0 bases, leaving 19 bases between the germline ends. CDR3 length: 18 amino acids. CDR1 SEHNR and CDR2 FQNEAQ come from the germline V gene (reference sequence). The CDR3 spells CASSLSRDLWGMNTEAFF. In DNA, the CDR3 is TGTGCCAGCAGCTTATCCAGGGATCTGTGGGGCATGAACACTGAAGCTTTCTTT.

The rearrangement joins TRBV5-1 to TRBJ2-2, with D perhaps assigned TRBD1 or TRBD2 (5 bases each). The CDR3 length is 16 residues. Germline CDR1 is SGHRS and CDR2 is YFSETQ. Trimming left V 5 bases short and J 3 bases short, with 17 bases between. CDR3 DNA sequence: TGCGCCAGCAGATCAAGACCAGGGACGGACACCGGGGAGCTGTTTTTT. Protein product: CASRSRPGTDTGELFF. Using reference TRBV5-1 and TRBJ2-2 for the parts outside the CDR3, the full variable domain is KAGVTQTPRYLIKTRGQQVTLSCSPISGHRSVSWYQQTPGQGLQFLFEYFSETQRNKGNFPGRFSGRQFSNSRSEMNVSTLELGDSALYLCASRSRPGTDTGELFFGEGSRLTVL.

CDR3 DNA: TGTGCCAGCGCGGGTCCGCGGACCGGGGAGCTGTTTTTT. This gives the protein CASAGPRTGELFF. V is TRBV18 and J is TRBJ2-2; D might be TRBD2 (5 bases). The CDR3 is made up of 13 amino acids. The V and J ends lost 8 bases and 5 bases respectively, with 12 bases between them. Germline lookup yields CDR1 KGHSH and CDR2 LQKENI.

This chain uses TRBV12-5 with TRBJ1-1; D uncertain. Per the germline V gene, CDR1 is LGHNT and CDR2 is FRNRAP. CDR3 length equals 15 residues. V was cut by 8 bases and J by 1 base, with 17 bases left in between. CDR3 in amino acids: CASRPGGVSNTEAFF. The CDR3 nucleotides are TGTGCTAGTCGACCAGGCGGGGTCTCGAACACTGAAGCTTTCTTT.

This clonotype was counted at least ten times. The genes are TRBV20-1 and TRBJ2-5; maybe TRBD2 (5 bases). The V gene lost 6 bases and the J gene lost 5 bases, with 13 bases spanning the gap. There are 12 residues in the CDR3. The germline CDR1 and CDR2 sequences are DFQATT and SNEGSKA (reference sequence). CDR3 sequence reads: CSAPFSGETQYF. The CDR3 nucleotides are TGCAGTGCCCCGTTTTCGGGGGAGACCCAGTACTTC.

The chain combines TRBV6-9 with TRBJ2-3, with 10 bases aligning to TRBD2. The germline gives CDR1 MNHGY, CDR2 SVAAGI. The CDR3 runs to 14 residues. With 8 bases clipped from V and 1 base from J, the junction kept 3 bases outside the gene matches. CDR3 sequence (DNA): TGTGCCAGCCATCTAGCGGGGGGCACAGATACGCAGTATTTT. It codes for CASHLAGGTDTQYF.

In this sample, this clonotype turned up many times. The gene calls are TRBV6-2 or TRBV6-3 and TRBJ2-3; maybe TRBD2 (5 bases). The germline CDR1 and CDR2 sequences are MNHEY and SVGEGT. This CDR3 comprises 18 residues. V was trimmed by 0 bases and J by 2 bases, leaving 18 bases between them. The CDR3 DNA is TGTGCCAGCAGTTACTCGCTGGACTCTACAACGTTCACAGATACGCAGTATTTT. As protein: CASSYSLDSTTFTDTQYF.

This clonotype was observed many times. The CDR3, as DNA: TGTGCCAGCAGAGCGATTAACATGAACACTGAAGCTTTCTTT. Protein sequence: CASRAINMNTEAFF. J is TRBJ1-1 and V is TRBV6-2 or TRBV6-3; D is unresolved. Trimming took 6 bases from V and 0 from J, leaving 11 bases between them. Germline CDR1 and CDR2: MNHEY and SVGEGT. The CDR3 loop spans 14 amino acids.

This clonotype was recorded a few times. The CDR3 DNA sequence: TGCAGTGCTAGAGGAATCCAGGGGGCCGGCACTGAAGCTTTCTTT. Protein: CSARGIQGAGTEAFF. The chain uses TRBV20-1 and TRBJ1-1; 8 nucleotides align to TRBD1. Germline V gene lookup returns CDR1 DFQATT and CDR2 SNEGSKA (reference sequence). The trim removed 1 base at V and 4 bases at J, leaving 8 bases unmatched. The CDR3 has 15 amino acids.

This clonotype was counted many times. The gene calls are TRBV3-1 and TRBJ2-2; TRBD2 matches 10 bases. V lost 8 bases and J lost 1; bases outside the gene matches: 10. Germline lookup yields CDR1 LGHDT and CDR2 YNNKEL (reference sequence). CDR3 size: 17 residues. The CDR3 sequence is CASSGLAGAVNTGELFF. CDR3 nucleotide sequence: TGTGCCAGCTCCGGTCTAGCGGGGGCCGTGAACACCGGGGAGCTGTTTTTT.

As to this clonotype: This clone may be a read error of a much larger clone one base away. This chain uses TRBV6-5 with TRBJ1-1; D possibly corresponds to TRBD1 (5 bases). CDR1 and CDR2 from the germline V gene are MNHEY and SVGAGI. The CDR3 is 14 amino acids. With 4 bases removed from V and 11 bases from J, the gap between germline ends came to 20 bases. This CDR3 is CASSLIGVGAWAFF. Here the CDR3 DNA reads TGTGCCAGCAGTTTGATAGGAGTCGGGGCATGGGCTTTCTTT.

The V call is TRBV28, the J call TRBJ1-5, with D unclear. Trimming took off 7 bases at V and 7 bases at J, with 26 bases between the two ends. Germline values: CDR1 MDHEN, CDR2 SYDVKM. There are 17 residues in the CDR3. The CDR3 DNA sequence: TGTGCCAGCACGGGTCGGAGTAAGGGCCGGGGAACCCAGCCCCAGCATTTT. Its protein product is CASTGRSKGRGTQPQHF.

This sequence joins TRBV30 and TRBJ1-6, with a possible D match to TRBD1 (5 bases). This CDR3 has 13 residues. Germline V gene sequence: CDR1 GTSNPN, CDR2 SVGIG (reference sequence). Trimming removed 2 bases from V and 10 bases from J, with 12 bases in between. In DNA form, the CDR3 reads TGTGCCTGGAGTCGGACCTCAGGGTCACCCCTCCACTTT. Translation gives CAWSRTSGSPLHF.

Many counts were recorded for this clonotype. The chain employs TRBV2 and TRBJ1-6, with D uncertain. Per germline, CDR1 SNHLY and CDR2 FYNNEI. The CDR3 loop spans 12 amino acids. Trimming removed 10 bases from V and 5 bases from J, with 9 bases in between. The chain's CDR3 is CATTGDNSPLHF. Here the CDR3 DNA reads TGTGCCACCACCGGGGATAATTCACCCCTCCACTTT.

The chain has TRBV3-1 and TRBJ2-3, with 11 bases identical to TRBD2. Germline CDR1 and CDR2: LGHDT and YNNKEL (reference sequence). CDR3 size: 15 residues. Trimming took 8 bases from V and 4 from J; bases not matched to a gene: 8. CDR3 coding DNA: TGTGCCAGCGGAAAAACTAGCGGGGGATCAGATACGCAGTATTTT. Translated, it gives CASGKTSGGSDTQYF.

This clonotype showed up just a few times. The chain recombines TRBV28 with TRBJ2-7; D perhaps matches TRBD2 (5 bases). The V end lost 5 bases, the J end lost 5 bases, and 22 bases lay between the germline ends. There are 16 residues in the CDR3. Looked up from germline, CDR1 is MDHEN and CDR2 is SYDVKM. The CDR3 sequence is CASSTLLDSLYHEQYF. The CDR3 DNA follows: TGTGCCAGCAGTACTTTATTGGACTCCCTTTACCACGAGCAGTACTTC.

The rearrangement links TRBV18 to TRBJ2-3; TRBD2 agrees at 8 bases. Losses at the gene ends were 3 bases for V and 2 bases for J; bases not matched to a gene: 13. The CDR3 contains 18 residues. Per germline, CDR1 KGHSH and CDR2 LQKENI. The CDR3 region has the DNA TGTGCCAGCTCACCCCGCACCGGACTAGCTGGACCCACAGATACGCAGTATTTT. Translated: CASSPRTGLAGPTDTQYF.

This clonotype came up many times. The chain employs TRBV11-2 and TRBJ2-2, with D perhaps assigned TRBD1 or TRBD2 (6 bases each). V was shortened by 4 bases and J by 6 bases, with 15 bases between the two germline ends. CDR3 length equals 15 residues. The germline V gene encodes CDR1 SGHAT and CDR2 FQNNGV. The chain's CDR3 is CASSSGGGRPGELFF. The CDR3 nucleotides read TGTGCCAGCAGCTCCGGTGGGGGGCGACCCGGGGAGCTGTTTTTT.

This clonotype was counted at least ten times. This chain connects TRBV29-1 to TRBJ1-2; TRBD1 matches at 7 bases. Germline V lookup: CDR1 SQVTM, CDR2 ANQGSEA. The CDR3 contains 11 residues. Trimming took 4 bases from V and 8 from J; bases not matched to a gene: 4. CDR3 in amino acids: CSVGGGGGYTF. DNA of the CDR3: TGCAGCGTTGGAGGGGGCGGCGGCTACACCTTC.

Notes on this clonotype: This clone may be a read error of a much larger clone one base away. The J gene is TRBJ2-5, the V gene TRBV14; D unclear. The germline gives CDR1 SGHDN, CDR2 FVKESK. The CDR3 is 14 residues long. CDR3 bases: TGTGCCAACAGCCAAGTTCGGGCAGGACGGTTCCAGTACTTC. Protein sequence: CANSQVRAGRFQYF.